This T cell receptor (beta chain) was recovered during a study of T cells in Graves' hyperthyroidism and ophthalmopathy. It was uncontrolled infection, other autoimmune disease, pregnancy or lactation that excluded patients. Points on this clonotype: Its antigen is undetermined.

Broader study findings: With a median lead of roughly 6.2 months before onset, the model predicted ophthalmopathy.

Authors of the study amplified TCR beta CDR3 regions from RNA transcripts. The study used the HTBI primer set for a first-round RT-PCR of the TCR CDR3. TCRdb re-called the multiplex PCR reads with MiXCR, one entry per CDR3 protein. Of more than 550,000 distinct CDR3 sequences listed, over 40% are singletons. Germline CDR1 and CDR2: SNHLY and FYNNEI. Trimming took off 10 bases at V and 0 bases at J, with 12 bases between the two ends. This CDR3 region has 13 residues. The sequence derives from an adult man with Graves' disease, either hyperthyroidism or ophthalmopathy (not recorded which). Sequenced material: peripheral blood or thyroid tissue (not recorded which). This sequence joins TRBV2 and TRBJ1-2, with D hard to call. The CDR3 loop is CATNQAANYGYTF. DNA of the CDR3: TGTGCCACAAACCAGGCAGCTAACTATGGCTACACCTTC.